Presented here are 30 T cell receptor beta chains from one specimen sequenced in a study of cytomegalovirus exposure and HLA in healthy donors. Clones were sequenced by immunoSEQ multiplex PCR, and TCRdb holds only the in-frame ones, with some missing. There are 150,000 to 250,000 clones in the sample; about three quarters occur only once, and around 1.2% lies in the top ten. Sequenced sample: PBMCs. These receptors all stem from a woman aged 25 to 45 in good health and CMV-seronegative.

V and J are TRBV29-1 and TRBJ2-1; 7 nucleotides agree with TRBD2. This CDR3 contains 13 residues. CDR1 is SQVTM, CDR2 ANQGSEA, per germline. V lost 5 bases to trimming and J lost 3 bases; unmatched junction nucleotides: 4. CDR3 coding DNA: TGCAGCGTTCCGGGACTACTCTACAATGAGCAGTTCTTC. Amino acids: CSVPGLLYNEQFF.

The chain is built from TRBV7-9 and TRBJ2-1; 7 positions agree with TRBD2. CDR1 and CDR2 from the germline V gene are SEHNR and FQNEAQ (reference sequence). The CDR3 is made up of 11 amino acids. Germline trimming cut 5 bases from V and 13 bases from J; bases unmatched to any gene: 5. The CDR3 DNA reads as TGTGCCAGCAGCCCTGGGACTAAACAGTTCTTC. Translated, it gives CASSPGTKQFF.

This clone was seen a single time. This sequence joins TRBV6-6 and TRBJ2-7; perhaps TRBD1 as D (6 bases). Per the germline V gene, CDR1 is MNHNY and CDR2 is SVGAGI (reference sequence). V was shortened by 6 bases and J by 0 bases, with 15 bases between the two germline ends. This CDR3 has 15 residues. CDR3 region: CASRTPGANSYEQYF. CDR3 DNA sequence: TGTGCCAGCAGAACCCCAGGGGCGAACTCCTACGAGCAGTACTTC.

The chain couples TRBV29-1 to TRBJ2-2; 14 positions agree with TRBD2. V lost 3 bases, J lost 6 bases, and 6 bases stayed unmatched. This CDR3 is built from 16 residues. Germline V gene data show CDR1 as SQVTM and CDR2 as ANQGSEA. This CDR3 is CSVDLGTSGRAGELFF. The CDR3 DNA is TGCAGCGTTGACTTGGGGACTAGCGGGAGAGCCGGGGAGCTGTTTTTT.

The sample holds a few counts of this clone. The chain carries TRBV9 and TRBJ1-2; D not resolved. The CDR3 loop spans 12 amino acids. Deletions cut 0 bases from V and 10 bases from J, with 10 bases between. Germline V gives CDR1 SGDLS, CDR2 YYNGEE. For the CDR3, the DNA is TGTGCCAGCAGCGTAGTACGGGGTCCCTACACCTTC. Its translation is CASSVVRGPYTF.

The chain combines TRBV28 with TRBJ1-2; 8 bases line up with TRBD1. Losses at the gene ends were 6 bases for V and 1 base for J; bases not matched to a gene: 7. Looked up from germline, CDR1 is MDHEN and CDR2 is SYDVKM. This CDR3 is built from 15 residues. For the CDR3, the DNA is TGTGCCAGCAGGTTCCGGGACAGGCTTAACTATGGCTACACCTTC. This translates into CASRFRDRLNYGYTF.

This clone is a singleton in its sample. The rearrangement joins TRBV5-1 to TRBJ2-1; 9 nucleotides match TRBD2. Germline values: CDR1 SGHRS, CDR2 YFSETQ. The CDR3 extends over 18 amino acids. With V trimmed by 4 bases and J by 6 bases, 17 bases remained unmatched. The CDR3, as DNA: TGCGCCAGCAGCCCCTTAGGGTCTAGCGGGATGGAGGGCAATGAGCAGTTCTTC. It encodes CASSPLGSSGMEGNEQFF.

The chain combines TRBV4-1 with TRBJ2-7, with TRBD1 matching over 8 bases. J lost 5 bases, V lost 3 bases, and 21 bases had no gene match. The germline CDR1 and CDR2 sequences are MGHRA and YSYEKL. This CDR3 has 19 amino acids. The CDR3 coding sequence is TGCGCCAGCAGCCATCCCACCCCAGGGGGCTCTTGGTTCCTCCACGAGCAGTACTTC. It encodes CASSHPTPGGSWFLHEQYF.

In its sample, this clone was seen once. The chain combines TRBV5-1 with TRBJ2-2; perhaps TRBD1 as D (7 bases). CDR3 length: 16 amino acids. The germline V gene encodes CDR1 SGHRS and CDR2 YFSETQ. Trimming shortened V by 1 base and J by 7 bases, and 17 bases separated the two germline ends. The CDR3 DNA follows: TGCGCCAGCAGCTTGTATGCAGGGGGGTCCGTCGGGGAGCTGTTTTTT. It is translated as CASSLYAGGSVGELFF.

The V call is TRBV7-8, the J call TRBJ1-1; a weak D match, TRBD1 (6 bases). The CDR3 runs 13 residues. V was trimmed by 1 base and J by 10 bases, leaving 13 bases between them. From germline, CDR1 is SGHVS and CDR2 FQNEAQ. Written as DNA, the CDR3 is TGTGCCAGCAGCTTAGAAAGGGGGAAGGTAGCTTTCTTT. This codes for CASSLERGKVAFF.

For the CDR3, the DNA is TGTGCCAGCCGGACAGGATCTAGATATGGCTACACCTTC. The encoded protein is CASRTGSRYGYTF. V usage is TRBV6-5 and J usage is TRBJ1-2; 7 bases match TRBD1. Germline trimming cut 8 bases from V and 5 bases from J; bases unmatched to any gene: 8. The CDR3 has 13 amino acids. Germline CDR1 MNHEY, CDR2 SVGAGI.

The chain uses TRBV7-2 and TRBJ2-1; weak D call: TRBD1 (6 bases). V was pared by 3 bases and J by 9 bases, with 12 bases between. The CDR3 has 13 residues. CDR1 is SGHTA, CDR2 FQGNSA, per germline. The CDR3 loop reads CASSFTGYSEQFF. The CDR3 DNA sequence: TGTGCCAGCAGCTTCACAGGGTATAGTGAGCAGTTCTTC.

This clone has just a few counts. The CDR3 DNA is TGTGCCAGCAGCCCGAGGGGGCGGAATGAGCAGTTCTTC. Residues: CASSPRGRNEQFF. The chain has TRBV11-3 and TRBJ2-1; the match to TRBD1 covers 7 bases. Per germline, CDR1 SGHNT and CDR2 YENEEA. The V gene end was trimmed by 5 bases and the J gene end by 7 bases; junction bases not matched to a gene: 5. The CDR3 is made up of 13 amino acids.

The rearrangement joins TRBV18 to TRBJ2-1; 8 nucleotides line up with TRBD1. The V segment lost 5 bases and the J segment 1 base; nucleotides outside the gene matches: 4. From germline, CDR1 is KGHSH and CDR2 LQKENI. CDR3 length: 15 amino acids. CDR3: CASSFGTGSYNEQFF. CDR3 nucleotide sequence: TGTGCCAGCTCATTCGGGACAGGATCCTACAATGAGCAGTTCTTC. Full variable domain (missing parts from reference TRBV18 and TRBJ2-1): NAGVMQNPRHLVRRRGQEARLRCSPMKGHSHVYWYRQLPEEGLKFMVYLQKENIIDESGMPKERFSAEFPKEGPSILRIQQVVRGDSAAYFCASSFGTGSYNEQFFGPGTRLTVL.

This chain connects TRBV6-5 to TRBJ2-7; the D gene is possibly TRBD2 (5 bases). CDR3 length: 13 amino acids. V was cut by 11 bases and J by 2 bases, with 16 bases left in between. From germline, CDR1 is MNHEY and CDR2 SVGAGI. CDR3 protein: CAPRGQETYEQYF. The CDR3 DNA follows: TGTGCCCCTCGAGGGCAGGAAACCTACGAGCAGTACTTC.

This chain uses TRBV30 with TRBJ2-1; no clear D. The germline V gene has CDR1 GTSNPN and CDR2 SVGIG (reference sequence). V was cut by 3 bases and J by 9 bases, with 12 bases left in between. The CDR3 is 12 amino acids. This chain's CDR3 is CAWSAPPGEQFF. The CDR3 coding sequence is TGTGCCTGGAGCGCCCCTCCAGGTGAGCAGTTCTTC.

J is TRBJ1-5 and V is TRBV5-6; D is possibly TRBD1 (5 bases). Trimming took 0 bases from V and 1 from J, leaving 5 bases between them. The CDR3 has 14 residues. Germline CDR1 and CDR2: SGHDT and YYEEEE. Here the CDR3 reads CASSLGQSNQPQHF. The CDR3 region has the DNA TGTGCCAGCAGCTTGGGACAGAGCAATCAGCCCCAGCATTTT.

This chain uses TRBV5-4 with TRBJ1-1; D is uncertain. The germline V gene encodes CDR1 SGHNT and CDR2 YYREEE (reference sequence). Deletions cut 0 bases from V and 4 bases from J, with 10 bases between. The CDR3 length is 14 residues. The CDR3 DNA reads TGTGCCAGCAGCTTGGGTTCCTTAGCCACTGAAGCTTTCTTT. This translates into CASSLGSLATEAFF.

The chain couples TRBV29-1 to TRBJ1-1; D is unclear. V gave up 3 bases and J gave up 4 bases, with 12 bases separating them. This CDR3 comprises 13 residues. Per germline, CDR1 SQVTM and CDR2 ANQGSEA. The CDR3 nucleotides read TGCAGCGTTGAGAGGGATGTCGGCACTGAAGCTTTCTTT. Translated: CSVERDVGTEAFF.

V gene TRBV5-6 combines with J gene TRBJ1-1, with D tentatively TRBD1 (5 bases). V lost 4 bases to trimming and J lost 0 bases, with 13 bases between them. The germline V gene has CDR1 SGHDT and CDR2 YYEEEE. The CDR3 contains 15 residues. The CDR3 sequence: CASSGGEQVNTEAFF. CDR3 nucleotide sequence: TGTGCCAGCAGCGGGGGGGAGCAGGTGAACACTGAAGCTTTCTTT.

The chain couples TRBV7-9 to TRBJ2-5, with TRBD1 matching over 7 bases. J was trimmed by 0 bases and V by 7 bases; bases with no gene match: 2. The germline V gene has CDR1 SEHNR and CDR2 FQNEAQ (reference sequence). The CDR3 has 13 amino acids. The CDR3 DNA reads TGTGCCAGCAAGGGACAGTACCAAGAGACCCAGTACTTC. Protein: CASKGQYQETQYF.

The chain employs TRBV27 and TRBJ1-6; TRBD1 agrees at 7 bases. This CDR3 contains 15 residues. Germline V gene sequence: CDR1 MNHEY, CDR2 SMNVEV (reference sequence). J was trimmed by 10 bases and V by 7 bases; bases with no gene match: 13. The CDR3 spells CASNPGGRVGSPLHF. CDR3 bases: TGTGCCAGCAATCCAGGGGGACGGGTTGGCTCACCCCTCCACTTT.

The sample holds one count of this clone. V usage is TRBV4-1 and J usage is TRBJ1-1, with 7 bases aligning to TRBD1. Trimming at V came to 4 bases and at J to 6 bases, leaving 11 bases not matched to a gene. Per germline, CDR1 MGHRA and CDR2 YSYEKL. The length of the CDR3 is 15 residues. The CDR3 region is CASSPPRDRGAEAFF. The CDR3 DNA reads as TGCGCCAGCAGCCCCCCCCGGGACAGAGGGGCTGAAGCTTTCTTT.

The genes are TRBV19 and TRBJ1-5; the D gene is possibly TRBD1 (6 bases). This CDR3 has 15 amino acids. Germline lookup yields CDR1 LNHDA and CDR2 SQIVND (reference sequence). The V end lost 6 bases, the J end lost 2 bases, and 14 bases lay between the germline ends. CDR3 nucleotides: TGTGCCAGTAGAATGAGGGGGTCGGGCAATCAGCCCCAGCATTTT. Encoded protein: CASRMRGSGNQPQHF. The whole variable domain, filled in from reference TRBV19 and TRBJ1-5, reads DGGITQSPKYLFRKEGQNVTLSCEQNLNHDAMYWYRQDPGQGLRLIYYSQIVNDFQKGDIAEGYSVSREKKESFPLTVTSAQKNPTAFYLCASRMRGSGNQPQHFGDGTRLSIL.

This clone was seen only a few times. The J gene is TRBJ1-5, the V gene TRBV15; 7 bases align to TRBD1. The CDR3 has 13 amino acids. CDR1 and CDR2 (germline): LNHNV, YYDKDF (reference sequence). Germline trimming cut 8 bases from V and 9 bases from J; bases unmatched to any gene: 10. DNA for the CDR3: TGTGCCACCGGTAGTCTAGGGGGCCTGCCCCAGCATTTT. Translated: CATGSLGGLPQHF.

This chain links TRBV10-3 with TRBJ2-3, with TRBD2 as a possible D gene (5 bases). The CDR3 runs 14 residues. V lost 11 bases, J lost 0 bases, and 15 bases lay in between. CDR1 and CDR2 from the germline V gene are ENHRY and SYGVKD. The CDR3 reads CASRGLASTDTQYF. The CDR3 DNA is TGTGCCTCCCGAGGGTTAGCAAGCACAGATACGCAGTATTTT.

This sequence joins TRBV18 and TRBJ2-7; the match to TRBD2 covers 9 bases. In germline, CDR1 is KGHSH, CDR2 LQKENI. The CDR3 is 15 residues long. Trimming cost V 5 bases and J 5 bases; bases outside gene matches: 10. CDR3 sequence (DNA): TGTGCCAGCTCAAGAACCGGGACTAGCCCCCACGAGCAGTACTTC. Protein sequence: CASSRTGTSPHEQYF. Combining the CDR3 with reference TRBV18 and TRBJ2-7 gives the whole variable domain NAGVMQNPRHLVRRRGQEARLRCSPMKGHSHVYWYRQLPEEGLKFMVYLQKENIIDESGMPKERFSAEFPKEGPSILRIQQVVRGDSAAYFCASSRTGTSPHEQYFGPGTRLTVT.

At least ten counts were recorded for this clone. The gene calls are TRBV5-1 and TRBJ1-1, with 9 bases that match TRBD1. Germline CDR1 and CDR2: SGHRS and YFSETQ. This CDR3 region has 14 residues. With 3 bases clipped from V and 3 bases from J, the junction kept 3 bases outside the gene matches. Here the CDR3 DNA reads TGCGCCAGCAGCTACAGGGGGCCGGACACTGAAGCTTTCTTT. It codes for CASSYRGPDTEAFF.

The rearrangement uses TRBV5-1 and TRBJ1-4; 7 positions match TRBD1. V shed 3 bases, J shed 0 bases, and the junction held 8 bases outside the gene matches. Germline CDR1 and CDR2: SGHRS and YFSETQ. This CDR3 region has 17 residues. The CDR3 sequence is CASSSGQTTATNEKLFF. The CDR3 bases are TGCGCCAGCAGCTCGGGACAGACAACTGCAACTAATGAAAAACTGTTTTTT.

V and J are TRBV2 and TRBJ1-2; 7 bases map to TRBD1. This CDR3 spans 13 amino acids. Per the germline V gene, CDR1 is SNHLY and CDR2 is FYNNEI. V lost 6 bases, J lost 6 bases, and 7 bases stayed unmatched. As DNA, the CDR3 is TGTGCCAGCAGACCCGACAGGGACCATGGCTACACCTTC. This codes for CASRPDRDHGYTF.